A selection of T cell receptor beta chains follows, all from one sample in a study of T cell repertoires in cytomegalovirus infection. Antigen specificity for these receptors is unknown. TCRdb reanalysed the reads using MiXCR and keeps one entry per CDR3 protein. The table has hundreds of thousands of distinct CDR3 sequences, around 32% seen once; the top ten hold over 15%. The source material was cultured PBMCs, sampled from culture after CMV antigen stimulation. The receptors were gathered from a human donor in good health (CMV status not recorded). Some clones in this sample may be carry-over from other donors' samples. CDR3s include the opening cysteine and the closing phenylalanine or tryptophan. Fields, in order: D gene, J gene, CDR3 length, clone size, V gene, CDR3 protein, CDR3 DNA. The D gene is left open where the match is weak. Expanded clones are given a class, and other clones once, few, many or no size at all.

d_gene: NA; j_gene: TRBJ1-3; len: 15; abundance: few; v_gene: TRBV28; CDR3aa: CASSLGTGTGNTIYF; CDR3nt: TGTGCCAGCAGTTTAGGGACGGGAACTGGAAACACCATATATTTT
d_gene: TRBD2; j_gene: TRBJ2-1; len: 15; abundance: NA; v_gene: TRBV6-1; CDR3aa: CASSRTSGMNNEQFF; CDR3nt: TGTGCCAGCAGTCGGACTAGCGGGATGAACAATGAGCAGTTCTTC
d_gene: TRBD2; j_gene: TRBJ2-7; len: 14; abundance: NA; v_gene: TRBV7-2; CDR3aa: CASSPGLAGPEQYF; CDR3nt: TGTGCCAGCAGCCCGGGACTAGCGGGGCCAGAGCAGTACTTC
d_gene: TRBD1; j_gene: TRBJ2-1; len: 13; abundance: NA; v_gene: TRBV20-1; CDR3aa: CSAGTDYYNEQFF; CDR3nt: TGCAGTGCTGGGACAGATTACTACAATGAGCAGTTCTTC
d_gene: TRBD2; j_gene: TRBJ2-5; len: 17; abundance: NA; v_gene: TRBV4-1; CDR3aa: CASSQEMGLAGQETQYF; CDR3nt: TGCGCCAGCAGCCAAGAGATGGGTCTAGCGGGACAAGAGACCCAGTACTTC
d_gene: NA; j_gene: TRBJ2-7; len: 13; abundance: few; v_gene: TRBV7-2; CDR3aa: CASSPTSGTRQYF; CDR3nt: TGTGCCAGCAGTCCTACCTCAGGTACCAGGCAGTACTTC
d_gene: TRBD2; j_gene: TRBJ2-3; len: 15; abundance: NA; v_gene: TRBV2; CDR3aa: CASSQLAESTDTQYF; CDR3nt: TGTGCCAGCAGCCAACTAGCGGAGAGCACAGATACGCAGTATTTT
d_gene: TRBD1; j_gene: TRBJ2-7; len: 15; abundance: NA; v_gene: TRBV6-2/TRBV6-3; CDR3aa: CASSPGTGATYEQYF; CDR3nt: TGTGCCAGCAGCCCCGGGACAGGCGCCACCTACGAGCAGTACTTC
d_gene: NA; j_gene: TRBJ2-3; len: 16; abundance: NA; v_gene: TRBV28; CDR3aa: CASSFLIGRDTDTQYF; CDR3nt: TGTGCCAGCAGTTTTCTGATTGGGCGGGACACAGATACGCAGTATTTT
d_gene: TRBD2; j_gene: TRBJ2-1; len: 16; abundance: few; v_gene: TRBV6-1; CDR3aa: CASCGWEGSLYNEQFF; CDR3nt: TGTGCCAGCTGTGGTTGGGAGGGTTCCCTTTACAATGAGCAGTTCTTC
d_gene: NA; j_gene: TRBJ2-2; len: 16; abundance: few; v_gene: TRBV27; CDR3aa: CASSFKTGSLTGELFF; CDR3nt: TGTGCCAGCAGTTTCAAAACAGGGAGTCTCACCGGGGAGCTGTTTTTT
d_gene: TRBD1; j_gene: TRBJ1-2; len: 15; abundance: NA; v_gene: TRBV4-2; CDR3aa: CASSQALGQGYGYTF; CDR3nt: TGTGCCAGCAGCCAAGCGCTTGGACAGGGCTATGGCTACACCTTC
d_gene: TRBD2; j_gene: TRBJ2-1; len: 13; abundance: few; v_gene: TRBV7-2; CDR3aa: CASSLTSSSEQFF; CDR3nt: TGTGCCAGCAGCTTGACTAGCTCTAGCGAGCAGTTCTTC
d_gene: TRBD2; j_gene: TRBJ2-5; len: 15; abundance: NA; v_gene: TRBV5-5; CDR3aa: CASSWGTSIEETQYF; CDR3nt: TGTGCCAGCAGCTGGGGGACTAGCATTGAAGAGACTCAGTACTTC
d_gene: NA; j_gene: TRBJ2-7; len: 14; abundance: NA; v_gene: TRBV7-2; CDR3aa: CASSRTASSYEQYF; CDR3nt: TGTGCCAGCAGCCGGACGGCAAGCTCCTACGAGCAGTACTTC
d_gene: NA; j_gene: TRBJ1-6; len: 14; abundance: few; v_gene: TRBV20-1; CDR3aa: CSASSGGAVSPLHF; CDR3nt: TGCAGTGCTAGTTCGGGAGGGGCCGTGTCACCCCTCCACTTT
d_gene: NA; j_gene: TRBJ2-3; len: 16; abundance: NA; v_gene: TRBV5-1; CDR3aa: CASSLGAASSTDTQYF; CDR3nt: TGCGCCAGCAGCTTGGGCGCCGCGTCCTCCACAGATACGCAGTATTTT
d_gene: NA; j_gene: TRBJ1-3; len: 13; abundance: few; v_gene: TRBV6-6; CDR3aa: CASSPYLGDTIYF; CDR3nt: TGTGCCAGCAGTCCCTATCTTGGTGACACCATATATTTT
d_gene: TRBD2; j_gene: TRBJ2-7; len: 15; abundance: many; v_gene: TRBV7-2; CDR3aa: CASSLVPGGPYEQYF; CDR3nt: TGTGCCAGCAGCTTAGTTCCGGGAGGACCCTACGAGCAGTACTTC
d_gene: NA; j_gene: TRBJ1-4; len: 14; abundance: NA; v_gene: TRBV6-8; CDR3aa: CASRPTTTNEKLFF; CDR3nt: TGTGCCAGCAGACCGACAACAACTAATGAAAAACTGTTTTTT
d_gene: NA; j_gene: TRBJ1-1; len: 17; abundance: NA; v_gene: TRBV12-3/TRBV12-4; CDR3aa: CASSLWGGAGAHTEAFF; CDR3nt: TGTGCCAGCAGTCTCTGGGGAGGGGCAGGGGCCCACACTGAAGCTTTCTTT
d_gene: TRBD1; j_gene: TRBJ2-3; len: 13; abundance: NA; v_gene: TRBV20-1; CDR3aa: CSADRAPTDTQYF; CDR3nt: TGCAGTGCTGACAGGGCGCCGACAGATACGCAGTATTTT
d_gene: TRBD1; j_gene: TRBJ2-5; len: 15; abundance: once; v_gene: TRBV2; CDR3aa: CASERDRAYQETQYF; CDR3nt: TGTGCCAGCGAGCGGGACAGGGCATACCAAGAGACCCAGTACTTC
d_gene: TRBD1; j_gene: TRBJ1-1; len: 14; abundance: NA; v_gene: TRBV6-2/TRBV6-3; CDR3aa: CASCLTGAGTEAFF; CDR3nt: TGTGCCAGCTGTTTGACAGGGGCGGGCACTGAAGCTTTCTTT
d_gene: TRBD2; j_gene: TRBJ2-1; len: 13; abundance: NA; v_gene: TRBV28; CDR3aa: CASTGLAGPEQFF; CDR3nt: TGTGCCAGCACCGGACTAGCGGGGCCCGAGCAGTTCTTC
d_gene: TRBD1; j_gene: TRBJ2-1; len: 17; abundance: NA; v_gene: TRBV11-3; CDR3aa: CASSPGGGQGPYNEQFF; CDR3nt: TGTGCCAGCAGCCCGGGCGGGGGACAGGGACCCTACAATGAGCAGTTCTTC
d_gene: NA; j_gene: TRBJ1-2; len: 15; abundance: NA; v_gene: TRBV13; CDR3aa: CASSLGLGQRMGYTF; CDR3nt: TGTGCCAGCAGCTTAGGGTTGGGACAAAGAATGGGCTACACCTTC
d_gene: TRBD2; j_gene: TRBJ2-5; len: 19; abundance: NA; v_gene: TRBV4-3; CDR3aa: CASSHYPGLAGGTQETQYF; CDR3nt: TGCGCCAGCAGCCATTATCCGGGACTAGCGGGAGGGACCCAAGAGACCCAGTACTTC
d_gene: TRBD1; j_gene: TRBJ1-5; len: 15; abundance: NA; v_gene: TRBV7-2; CDR3aa: CASSLGDSRNQPQHF; CDR3nt: TGTGCCAGCAGCTTAGGGGACAGCCGCAATCAGCCCCAGCATTTT
d_gene: TRBD1; j_gene: TRBJ2-3; len: 14; abundance: NA; v_gene: TRBV7-7; CDR3aa: CASSRGDRGDTQYF; CDR3nt: TGTGCCAGCAGCCGGGGGGACAGGGGAGATACGCAGTATTTT
d_gene: TRBD2; j_gene: TRBJ2-5; len: 16; abundance: NA; v_gene: TRBV4-1; CDR3aa: CASSQGTAGGLETQYF; CDR3nt: TGCGCCAGCAGCCAAGGGACAGCGGGGGGGCTGGAGACCCAGTACTTC
d_gene: NA; j_gene: TRBJ1-3; len: 16; abundance: few; v_gene: TRBV19; CDR3aa: CASSRLVGSSGNTIYF; CDR3nt: TGTGCCAGTAGTAGGTTAGTCGGCTCATCTGGAAACACCATATATTTT
d_gene: NA; j_gene: TRBJ1-5; len: 17; abundance: few; v_gene: TRBV2; CDR3aa: CASSEPGRDLSNQPQHF; CDR3nt: TGTGCCAGCAGTGAACCTGGCCGAGACCTTAGCAATCAGCCCCAGCATTTT
d_gene: NA; j_gene: TRBJ2-5; len: 15; abundance: many; v_gene: TRBV7-6; CDR3aa: CASSDYISPQETQYF; CDR3nt: TGTGCCAGCAGCGACTACATAAGCCCTCAAGAGACCCAGTACTTC
d_gene: TRBD2; j_gene: TRBJ2-5; len: 15; abundance: NA; v_gene: TRBV6-1; CDR3aa: CASSVQRGGQETQYF; CDR3nt: TGTGCCAGCAGTGTTCAGCGGGGGGGGCAAGAGACCCAGTACTTC
d_gene: NA; j_gene: TRBJ1-4; len: 13; abundance: few; v_gene: TRBV6-6; CDR3aa: CASSYRGNEKLFF; CDR3nt: TGTGCCAGCAGTTACCGTGGAAATGAAAAACTGTTTTTT